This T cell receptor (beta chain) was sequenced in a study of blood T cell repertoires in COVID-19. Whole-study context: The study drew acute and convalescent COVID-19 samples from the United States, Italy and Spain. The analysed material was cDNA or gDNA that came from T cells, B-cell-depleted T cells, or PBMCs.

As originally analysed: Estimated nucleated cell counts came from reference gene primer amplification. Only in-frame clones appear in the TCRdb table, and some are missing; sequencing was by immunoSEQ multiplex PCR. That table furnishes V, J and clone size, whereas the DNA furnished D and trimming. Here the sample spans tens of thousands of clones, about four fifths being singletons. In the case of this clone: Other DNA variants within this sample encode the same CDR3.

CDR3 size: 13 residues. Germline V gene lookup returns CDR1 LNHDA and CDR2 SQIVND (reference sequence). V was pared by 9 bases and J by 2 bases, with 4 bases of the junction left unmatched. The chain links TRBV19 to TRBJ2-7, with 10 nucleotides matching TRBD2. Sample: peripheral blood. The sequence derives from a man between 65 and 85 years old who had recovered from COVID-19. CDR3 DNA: TGTGCCAGCCGGACTAGCGGTACCTACGAGCAGTACTTC. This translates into CASRTSGTYEQYF.